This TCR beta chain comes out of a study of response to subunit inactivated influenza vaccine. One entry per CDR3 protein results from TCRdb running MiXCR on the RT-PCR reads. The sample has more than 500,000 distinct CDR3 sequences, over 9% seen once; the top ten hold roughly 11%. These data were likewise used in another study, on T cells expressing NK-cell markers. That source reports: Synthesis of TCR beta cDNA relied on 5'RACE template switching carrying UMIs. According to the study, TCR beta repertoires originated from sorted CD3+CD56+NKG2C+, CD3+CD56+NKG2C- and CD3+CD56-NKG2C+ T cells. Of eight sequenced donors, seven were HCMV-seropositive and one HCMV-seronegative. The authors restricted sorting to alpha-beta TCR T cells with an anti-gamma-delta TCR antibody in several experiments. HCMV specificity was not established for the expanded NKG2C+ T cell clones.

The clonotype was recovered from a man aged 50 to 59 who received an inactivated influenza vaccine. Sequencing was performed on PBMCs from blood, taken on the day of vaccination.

The CDR3 reads CASSLEGTGAKNIQYF. The CDR3, as DNA: TGTGCCAGCAGCTTGGAGGGCACGGGGGCCAAAAACATTCAGTACTTC. V gene TRBV5-6 combines with J gene TRBJ2-4; tentatively, D is TRBD2 (5 bases). Germline V gives CDR1 SGHDT, CDR2 YYEEEE. V lost 0 bases to trimming and J lost 1 base, with 11 bases between them. The CDR3 extends over 16 amino acids.